Described below is a single TCR beta chain sequence and its context. Its matching antigen is unknown. The PCR ran on 60 Vbeta and 13 Jbeta primers. TCRdb's table, derived via immunoSEQ multiplex PCR, lists solely in-frame clones and lacks some. The data hold fewer than 140,000 clones, with roughly 80% observed a single time. CDR1 is LNHDA and CDR2 is SQIVND in the germline V gene (reference sequence). CDR3 length: 13 residues. The J segment lost 4 bases and the V segment lost 6 bases, leaving 5 bases of the junction unmatched. The data derive from a study of cytomegalovirus exposure and HLA in healthy donors. The overall study: The early release's HLA-typed donors yielded roughly 85 million unique TCRs. Findings and caveats of the study: Some V segments (TRBV6-2 and TRBV6-3 among them) were excluded as indistinguishable.

The sequenced material came from PBMCs. This chain links TRBV19 with TRBJ1-2; 7 nucleotides line up with TRBD1. This TCR was sampled from a man aged 40-49 years in good health and CMV-seronegative. The CDR3 region has the DNA TGTGCCAGTAGCCCCGGGACAGCCTATGGCTACACCTTC. Translation gives CASSPGTAYGYTF.